This T cell receptor (beta chain) was captured in a study of glioma-infiltrating T cells after dendritic cell vaccination. The length of the CDR3 is 13 residues. V was cut by 8 bases and J by 4 bases, with 15 bases left in between. Germline V CDR1 and CDR2: MNHEY, SMNVEV (reference sequence). Repertoires were generated with immunoSEQ multiplex PCR, while TCRdb's copy carries only in-frame clones and drops some. The sample lists roughly 80,000 clones; around 87% were seen once. The time point here: after dendritic cell vaccination, including at tumor progression/relapse. The clonotype originates from a human donor with glioblastoma. Sequenced material: blood, taken after dendritic cell vaccination. V gene TRBV27 combines with J gene TRBJ2-7, with TRBD2 as a possible D gene (6 bases). The CDR3 loop is CASRDSMLYEQYF. The CDR3, as DNA: TGTGCCAGCCGGGACTCGATGCTTTACGAGCAGTACTTC.